The 22 T cell receptor beta chains given below trace back to one sample, sequenced in a study of preoperative IRX-2 immunotherapy in early breast cancer. Specified treatment: preoperative locoregional IRX-2 cytokine immunotherapy. Using immunoSEQ multiplex PCR, the repertoire was profiled, and TCRdb retains in-frame clones only, with some absent. The sample lists 20,000 to 30,000 clones; approximately 90% were seen once. The sequencing here drew on tumor tissue, taken after IRX-2 immunotherapy. These TCRs come from a human donor with breast cancer.

The J gene is TRBJ2-3, the V gene TRBV6-6; tentatively, D is TRBD2 (5 bases). This CDR3 spans 13 amino acids. CDR1 and CDR2 (germline): MNHNY, SVGAGI (reference sequence). The ends were cut back, 6 bases at V and 6 bases at J, with 13 bases in the middle. As DNA, the CDR3 is TGTGCCAGCAGCCCCTATTCGGGGGATACGCAGTATTTT. This translates into CASSPYSGDTQYF.

The chain links TRBV7-9 to TRBJ2-1, with TRBD1 matching 7 bases. The CDR3 is 13 amino acids. V gave up 6 bases and J gave up 8 bases; unmatched junction bases: 7. CDR1 is SEHNR and CDR2 is FQNEAQ in the germline V gene (reference sequence). CDR3 amino acids: CASRETGVDEQFF. The DNA of the CDR3 is TGTGCCAGCAGAGAAACAGGGGTTGATGAGCAGTTCTTC.

The rearrangement links TRBV27 to TRBJ2-1; a weak D match, TRBD2 (5 bases). The V gene lost 4 bases and the J gene lost 9 bases, with 13 bases spanning the gap. The CDR3 has 13 residues. Per germline, CDR1 MNHEY and CDR2 SMNVEV (reference sequence). The CDR3 DNA follows: TGTGCCAGCAGTTCCCCGCTAGCTTCTGAGCAGTTCTTC. Its translation: CASSSPLASEQFF.

This clone was recorded a few times. The V gene is TRBV7-3, the J gene TRBJ2-3, with 10 bases identical to TRBD2. Trimming at V came to 1 base and at J to 6 bases, leaving 10 bases not matched to a gene. CDR1 and CDR2 from the germline V gene are SGHTA and FQGTGA. This CDR3 region has 17 residues. CDR3 in DNA: TGTGCCAGCAGCTTAAGCGGACTAGCGGAGATGGGGGATACGCAGTATTTT. Its translation: CASSLSGLAEMGDTQYF.

V gene TRBV18 combines with J gene TRBJ2-7; TRBD1 agrees at 10 bases. V trimming: 6 bases; J trimming: 2 bases; junction bases outside the gene matches: 4. Germline-derived CDR1 and CDR2 are KGHSH and LQKENI. CDR3 length equals 14 residues. CDR3 sequence (DNA): TGTGCCAGCTCCCCTGGACAGGGGGCCTACGAGCAGTACGTC. Translation: CASSPGQGAYEQYV.

This clone was counted once. The chain recombines TRBV18 with TRBJ1-5; 7 bases are shared with TRBD1. The CDR3 is 16 residues long. J gave up 1 base and V 2 bases, and 5 bases lay outside the gene matches. Per the germline V gene, CDR1 is KGHSH and CDR2 is LQKENI. As DNA, the CDR3 is TGTGCCAGCTCACCAGGACAGGCAACGAGCAATCAGCCCCAGCATTTT. Residues: CASSPGQATSNQPQHF.

This chain joins TRBV9 and TRBJ2-2, with 7 bases fitting TRBD1. The CDR3 extends over 16 amino acids. Germline values: CDR1 SGDLS, CDR2 YYNGEE. J was trimmed by 4 bases and V by 0 bases; bases with no gene match: 6. This CDR3 reads CASSVVGGMSTGELFF. Written as DNA, the CDR3 is TGTGCCAGCAGCGTAGTAGGGGGCATGAGCACCGGGGAGCTGTTTTTT.

The chain links TRBV27 to TRBJ1-5, with D unclear. Germline V CDR1 and CDR2: MNHEY, SMNVEV (reference sequence). V was shortened by 1 base and J by 4 bases, with 11 bases between the two germline ends. The CDR3 has 15 amino acids. The CDR3 is CASSLWPGGNQPQHF. DNA for the CDR3: TGTGCCAGCAGTTTATGGCCGGGCGGAAATCAGCCCCAGCATTTT.

This chain links TRBV6-6 with TRBJ1-2, with a weak D call TRBD1 (5 bases). CDR3 length: 14 residues. Looked up from germline, CDR1 is MNHNY and CDR2 is SVGAGI (reference sequence). Trimming cost V 5 bases and J 7 bases, with 17 bases left between them. CDR3 residues: CASSNRDGSAGYTF. CDR3 nucleotide sequence: TGTGCCAGCAGTAACCGGGACGGGAGTGCTGGCTACACCTTC.

V gene TRBV28 combines with J gene TRBJ2-6; D ambiguous. The ends were cut back, 4 bases at V and 2 bases at J, with 9 bases in the middle. The length of the CDR3 is 15 residues. The germline V gene has CDR1 MDHEN and CDR2 SYDVKM. The CDR3 bases are TGTGCCAGCAGTTCACCCACCCCTGGGGCCAACGTCCTGACTTTC. It yields the protein CASSSPTPGANVLTF.

The count of this clone is one. The V gene is TRBV10-3, the J gene TRBJ1-1; unclear D gene. The V and J ends lost 6 bases and 1 base respectively, with 21 bases between them. The CDR3 has 17 amino acids. CDR1 ENHRY and CDR2 SYGVKD come from the germline V gene. Here the CDR3 DNA reads TGTGCCATCAGCCCCCCTTTGGGCGAGGGTGGGAACACTGAAGCTTTCTTT. It translates to CAISPPLGEGGNTEAFF.

This chain links TRBV6-4 with TRBJ2-7; D is ambiguous. Trimming left V 0 bases short and J 2 bases short, with 14 bases between. Germline lookup yields CDR1 MRHNA and CDR2 SNTAGT. The CDR3 has 16 residues. The CDR3 protein is CASSDSLPIKAYEQYV. The CDR3 region has the DNA TGTGCCAGCAGTGACTCGCTTCCGATAAAAGCCTACGAGCAGTACGTC.

J is TRBJ1-2 and V is TRBV11-3, with D possibly matching TRBD1 (6 bases). V was clipped by 5 bases and J by 8 bases, with 15 bases between them. CDR3 size: 13 residues. The germline CDR1 and CDR2 sequences are SGHNT and YENEEA. The CDR3 loop reads CASSLWGAGGYTF. The CDR3 DNA reads TGTGCCAGCAGCCTGTGGGGGGCTGGAGGCTACACCTTC.

V and J are TRBV21-1 and TRBJ2-2; TRBD1 reflects the table's D call only, with no check against the DNA. TRBV21-1 is recorded as a pseudogene. The CDR3 loop spans 15 amino acids. The CDR3 protein is CASRARGQGTGELFF. CDR3 sequence (DNA): TGTGCCAGCAGGGCACGGGGACAGGGCACCGGGGAGCTGTTTTTT.

This rearrangement joins TRBV28 to TRBJ2-5; D is unresolved. Trimming removed 5 bases at V and 6 bases at J, with 13 bases between. The CDR3 loop spans 13 amino acids. CDR1 and CDR2 (germline): MDHEN, SYDVKM. This chain's CDR3 is CASSPEIGKTQYF. The DNA of the CDR3 is TGTGCCAGCAGTCCCGAAATAGGAAAGACCCAGTACTTC.

V is TRBV2 and J is TRBJ1-6, with unresolved D. The germline V and J ends were trimmed by 4 bases and 1 base, with 11 bases remaining between them. CDR3 length: 16 amino acids. Germline CDR1 is SNHLY and CDR2 is FYNNEI. DNA for the CDR3: TGTGCCAGCAGTGGTGGGGTTTATTCCTATAATTCACCCCTCCACTTT. Its translation is CASSGGVYSYNSPLHF.

The chain links TRBV5-1 to TRBJ2-3, with 8 bases that match TRBD2. CDR1 and CDR2 (germline): SGHRS, YFSETQ. The V segment lost 0 bases and the J segment 6 bases; nucleotides outside the gene matches: 6. CDR3 length: 15 amino acids. This chain's CDR3 is CASSLAGGPSDTQYF. DNA of the CDR3: TGCGCCAGCAGCTTGGCGGGGGGGCCTTCCGATACGCAGTATTTT. Full variable domain (remainder filled in from reference TRBV5-1 and TRBJ2-3): KAGVTQTPRYLIKTRGQQVTLSCSPISGHRSVSWYQQTPGQGLQFLFEYFSETQRNKGNFPGRFSGRQFSNSRSEMNVSTLELGDSALYLCASSLAGGPSDTQYFGPGTRLTVL.

This rearrangement joins TRBV6-4 to TRBJ2-5; D may match TRBD1 or TRBD2 (5 bases each). With 6 bases removed from V and 4 bases from J, the gap between germline ends came to 18 bases. Germline lookup yields CDR1 MRHNA and CDR2 SNTAGT. The CDR3 sequence is 15 residues long. DNA for the CDR3: TGTGCCAGCAGCCGCGACCCGGGGCCGGCAGAGACCCAGTACTTC. Protein: CASSRDPGPAETQYF.

The genes are TRBV28 and TRBJ1-5; perhaps TRBD1 as D (6 bases). Germline loops: CDR1 MDHEN, CDR2 SYDVKM. V lost 6 bases and J lost 4, with 19 bases in between. This CDR3 has 16 residues. The CDR3 region has the DNA TGTGCCAGCAGACCTACTACAGGGACGGGGAATCAGCCCCAGCATTTT. Translating it yields CASRPTTGTGNQPQHF.

The chain carries TRBV5-1 and TRBJ2-6; D might be TRBD2 (5 bases). CDR3 length: 16 residues. With 0 bases removed from V and 4 bases from J, the gap between germline ends came to 11 bases. Germline V gene lookup returns CDR1 SGHRS and CDR2 YFSETQ. The chain's CDR3 is CASSLGATTGANVLTF. CDR3 nucleotides: TGCGCCAGCAGCTTGGGGGCGACTACCGGGGCCAACGTCCTGACTTTC.

This clone has just a few counts. The chain joins TRBV4-2 to TRBJ1-3, with D possibly matching TRBD1 (6 bases). Looked up from germline, CDR1 is LGHNA and CDR2 is YNFKEQ. The CDR3 contains 17 residues. V was trimmed by 0 bases and J by 2 bases, leaving 14 bases between them. In DNA form, the CDR3 reads TGTGCCAGCAGCCAAGAGACGGTAGAGGGGGCTGGAAACACCATATATTTT. Protein: CASSQETVEGAGNTIYF.

V and J are TRBV6-1 and TRBJ1-5; D perhaps matches TRBD1 (5 bases). The CDR3 has 13 residues. Looked up from germline, CDR1 is MNHNS and CDR2 is SASEGT. Between the trimmed V and J ends, which lost 4 bases and 8 bases, there was a span of 12 bases. CDR3 bases: TGTGCCAGCAGTGGGAGCAGGGTTGAGCCCCAGCATTTT. Protein product: CASSGSRVEPQHF.